This T cell receptor beta chain stems from a study of patients and donors after allogeneic stem cell transplantation. This clonotype was picked up many times. Via MiXCR, TCRdb re-called the RT-PCR reads, giving one row per CDR3 protein. Of roughly 940,000 distinct CDR3 sequences listed, 15% to 20% are singletons. The sequence came from a human donor who was either an allogeneic HSCT recipient or a stem cell or donor lymphocyte infusion donor (not recorded which). It is not recorded whose cells these are; they may come from a transplant donor. The sequencing input was blood, either unsorted or a sorted T cell fraction (not recorded which).

The CDR3 loop reads CASSLQGSIQYF. As DNA, the CDR3 is TGTGCCAGCAGTTTACAGGGGTCCATTCAGTACTTC. V and J are TRBV12-3 or TRBV12-4 and TRBJ2-4; TRBD1 might be the D (6 bases). V dropped 2 bases and J dropped 9 bases, with 8 bases sitting between them. The CDR3 is 12 amino acids.